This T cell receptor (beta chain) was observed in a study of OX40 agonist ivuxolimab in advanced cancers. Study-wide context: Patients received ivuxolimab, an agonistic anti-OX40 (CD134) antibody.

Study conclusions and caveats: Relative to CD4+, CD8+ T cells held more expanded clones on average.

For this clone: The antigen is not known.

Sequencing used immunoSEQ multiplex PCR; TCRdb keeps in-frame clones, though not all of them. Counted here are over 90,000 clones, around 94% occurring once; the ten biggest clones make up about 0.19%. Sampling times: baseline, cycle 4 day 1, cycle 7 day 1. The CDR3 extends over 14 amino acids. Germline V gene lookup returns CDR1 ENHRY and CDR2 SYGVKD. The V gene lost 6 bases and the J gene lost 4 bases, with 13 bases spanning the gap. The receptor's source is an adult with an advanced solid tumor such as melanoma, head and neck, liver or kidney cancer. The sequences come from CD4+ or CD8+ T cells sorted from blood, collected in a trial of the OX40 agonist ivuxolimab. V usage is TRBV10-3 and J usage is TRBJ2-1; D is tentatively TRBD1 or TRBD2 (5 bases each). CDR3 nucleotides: TGTGCCATCAGCGAAAAGGGACCTTACAATGAGCAGTTCTTC. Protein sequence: CAISEKGPYNEQFF.